The 27 T cell receptor beta chains in this list originate from one sample, sequenced in a study of T cells in Graves' hyperthyroidism and ophthalmopathy. What was amplified from RNA transcripts were TCR beta CDR3 regions. With the HTBI primer set, the TCR CDR3 went through a first round of RT-PCR. From the multiplex PCR reads, TCRdb called clonotypes with MiXCR, one entry per CDR3 protein. The table records around 100,000 distinct CDR3 sequences, over 45% of them present only once. Specimen: blood. These receptors originate from a man between 35 and 55 years old with Graves' hyperthyroidism.

This clonotype was seen many times. V and J are TRBV20-1 and TRBJ1-5, with D possibly TRBD1 on 6 matching bases. Germline V lookup: CDR1 DFQATT, CDR2 SNEGSKA (reference sequence). V lost 0 bases and J lost 3, with 9 bases in between. The CDR3 length is 14 residues. CDR3 in DNA: TGCAGTGCTAGAGAAACAGGGCCCAATCAGCCCCAGCATTTT. As protein: CSARETGPNQPQHF.

The chain joins TRBV2 to TRBJ2-7; the D is unclear. The germline V gene has CDR1 SNHLY and CDR2 FYNNEI. The CDR3 has 12 residues. V lost 6 bases and J 7 bases, leaving 13 bases between the germline ends. As DNA, the CDR3 is TGTGCCAGCAGCCAAGGGCAGGAGGAGCAGTACTTC. It yields the protein CASSQGQEEQYF.

This clonotype showed up many times. The chain links TRBV19 to TRBJ2-7; no definite D call. This CDR3 contains 13 residues. Between the trimmed V and J ends, which lost 6 bases and 9 bases, there was a span of 18 bases. Germline V gene lookup returns CDR1 LNHDA and CDR2 SQIVND (reference sequence). Here the CDR3 reads CASSVTGNSVQYF. CDR3 bases: TGTGCCAGTAGCGTGACTGGAAATAGTGTGCAGTACTTC.

The table lists this clonotype with many counts. V is TRBV20-1 and J is TRBJ2-1; weak D call: TRBD1 (10 bases). Between the trimmed V and J ends, which lost 4 bases and 3 bases, there was a span of 22 bases. This CDR3 region has 17 residues. In germline, CDR1 is DFQATT, CDR2 SNEGSKA (reference sequence). CDR3 in DNA: TGCAGTGCTATAGTGGCGGGGGGGACAGGGGACTACAATGAGCAGTTCTTC. It is translated as CSAIVAGGTGDYNEQFF.

The chain uses TRBV29-1 and TRBJ2-1; no reliable D call. This CDR3 is 17 amino acids long. Germline CDR1 and CDR2: SQVTM and ANQGSEA. Trimming removed 1 base from V and 0 bases from J, with 16 bases in between. CDR3 in amino acids: CSVEVWDLLSSYNEQFF. The CDR3 DNA follows: TGCAGCGTTGAAGTTTGGGATTTACTTAGCTCCTACAATGAGCAGTTCTTC.

The V and J genes are TRBV7-2 and TRBJ2-5; 10 bases agree with TRBD2. The length of the CDR3 is 18 residues. Germline CDR1 is SGHTA and CDR2 is FQGNSA. V trimming: 5 bases; J trimming: 2 bases; junction bases outside the gene matches: 14. The CDR3 DNA reads TGTGCCAGCAGCGTCCCTGGGCCGCTAGCGGGGGTTCAAGAGACCCAGTACTTC. Its translation: CASSVPGPLAGVQETQYF.

This clonotype was found many times. The DNA of the CDR3 is TGTGCCAGCAGTCGGACAGGGTTTAATGAAAAACTGTTTTTT. It encodes CASSRTGFNEKLFF. V usage is TRBV9 and J usage is TRBJ1-4; 8 bases align to TRBD1. Germline lookup yields CDR1 SGDLS and CDR2 YYNGEE. V gave up 5 bases and J gave up 4 bases; unmatched junction bases: 4. This CDR3 comprises 14 residues.

The table lists this clonotype with many counts. This chain links TRBV19 with TRBJ2-4; D is ambiguous. This CDR3 has 13 residues. V lost 6 bases, J lost 5 bases, and 11 bases lay in between. CDR1 and CDR2 (germline): LNHDA, SQIVND (reference sequence). The CDR3 DNA follows: TGTGCCAGTAGCCTCCGGAAAGAAAACATTCAGTACTTC. Its translation is CASSLRKENIQYF.

This clonotype was recorded many times. This rearrangement joins TRBV20-1 to TRBJ2-7; possibly TRBD1 for D (5 bases). Deletions cut 5 bases from V and 3 bases from J, with 14 bases between. The germline V gene encodes CDR1 DFQATT and CDR2 SNEGSKA (reference sequence). The CDR3 covers 13 residues. The CDR3 spells CSASDRFYYEQYF. CDR3 coding DNA: TGCAGTGCTTCCGACAGATTCTACTACGAGCAGTACTTC.

This clonotype has just one count. The chain carries TRBV24-1 and TRBJ1-1; no definite D call. The CDR3 totals 14 residues. CDR1 KGHDR and CDR2 SFDVKD come from the germline V gene. Trimming left V 6 bases short and J 1 base short, with 11 bases between. Written as DNA, the CDR3 is TGTGCCACCAGTTTACCTACGGGGAACACTGAAGCTTTCTTT. Translation: CATSLPTGNTEAFF.

About this clonotype: A much larger clone differs by one base, so this may be a read error. The gene calls are TRBV5-1 and TRBJ1-1; 7 nucleotides match TRBD1. Per germline, CDR1 SGHRS and CDR2 YFSETQ. The CDR3 runs 14 residues. This CDR3 reads CVSSLRDRVAEAFF. The CDR3 nucleotides are TGCGTCAGCAGCTTGAGAGACAGGGTGGCTGAAGCTTTCTTT.

This clonotype was counted once. The chain links TRBV20-1 to TRBJ2-5; D is unresolved. Per the germline V gene, CDR1 is DFQATT and CDR2 is SNEGSKA (reference sequence). The CDR3 sequence is 12 residues long. CDR3 in DNA: TGCACCGCCCGGAGCGAACAAGAGACCCAGTACTTC. Encoded protein: CTARSEQETQYF.

This clonotype was detected ten times or more. The chain links TRBV6-5 to TRBJ1-5; 8 positions match TRBD1. CDR1 is MNHEY, CDR2 SVGAGI, per germline. This CDR3 region has 13 residues. V lost 6 bases to trimming and J lost 7 bases; unmatched junction nucleotides: 5. CDR3 residues: CASSTGGKQPQHF. The CDR3 coding sequence is TGTGCCAGCAGCACAGGGGGAAAACAGCCCCAGCATTTT.

Ten or more counts support this clonotype. The genes are TRBV11-3 and TRBJ2-3, with 8 bases matching TRBD2. Germline CDR1 SGHNT, CDR2 YENEEA. V trimming: 5 bases; J trimming: 3 bases; junction bases outside the gene matches: 13. The CDR3 covers 17 residues. The CDR3 nucleotides read TGTGCCAGCAGCCCAGGAATCACTAGCGGAAATACAGATACGCAGTATTTT. Translating it yields CASSPGITSGNTDTQYF.

The rearrangement links TRBV28 to TRBJ2-5; 8 bases match TRBD1. Germline lookup yields CDR1 MDHEN and CDR2 SYDVKM. This CDR3 is built from 14 residues. After removal of 4 bases from V and 5 bases from J, the junction contained 6 bases not matched to a gene. The CDR3 spells CASSSSTGGETQYF. CDR3 bases: TGTGCCAGCAGTTCCTCTACAGGGGGGGAGACCCAGTACTTC.

Points on this clonotype: One end of the junction is discordant with germline, which a read error may explain. The chain combines TRBV7-2 with TRBJ2-1; 10 bases map to TRBD2. This CDR3 is 12 amino acids long. In germline, CDR1 is SGHTA, CDR2 FQGNSA. The CDR3: CASRLAGGEQFF. In DNA form, the CDR3 reads TGTGCCAGCAGATTAGCGGGGGGTGAGCAGTTCTTC.

The rearrangement links TRBV5-8 to TRBJ1-1, with 10 bases matching TRBD1. Germline V gene sequence: CDR1 SGHTS, CDR2 YDEGEE. V shed 2 bases, J shed 7 bases, and the junction held 11 bases outside the gene matches. The CDR3 consists of 16 residues. The CDR3, as DNA: TGTGCCAGCAGCTTCACCGAGGGACAGGGGACGAGTGAAGCTTTCTTT. This translates into CASSFTEGQGTSEAFF.

This clonotype was seen ten or more times. J is TRBJ2-2 and V is TRBV19; no firm D call. This CDR3 is built from 16 residues. V was pared by 3 bases and J by 3 bases, with 14 bases between. In germline, CDR1 is LNHDA, CDR2 SQIVND (reference sequence). The CDR3 sequence: CASSMMAEGYTGELFF. The CDR3 region has the DNA TGTGCCAGTAGTATGATGGCGGAAGGGTACACCGGGGAGCTGTTTTTT.

The CDR3 DNA sequence: TGTGCCAGCAGCCGACGGACTAGCGGCACGAACACCGGGGAGCTGTTTTTT. Protein: CASSRRTSGTNTGELFF. The chain employs TRBV6-5 and TRBJ2-2, with 10 bases lining up with TRBD2. This CDR3 comprises 17 residues. Germline values: CDR1 MNHEY, CDR2 SVGAGI. V lost 6 bases, J lost 0 bases, and 7 bases stayed unmatched.

Many counts were recorded for this clonotype. This chain uses TRBV6-5 with TRBJ1-5, with D unresolved. Germline CDR1 MNHEY, CDR2 SVGAGI. The V gene lost 8 bases and the J gene lost 9 bases, with 14 bases spanning the gap. The CDR3 is 12 amino acids. The CDR3 here is CASVRTIMPQHF. CDR3 bases: TGTGCCAGCGTCCGGACCATCATGCCCCAGCATTTT.

CDR3 nucleotide sequence: TGCAGCGTCCTGGGGGGGAGCGAGACCCAGTACTTC. Translation gives CSVLGGSETQYF. The V and J genes are TRBV29-1 and TRBJ2-5, with 7 nucleotides matching TRBD2. Trimming removed 6 bases from V and 5 bases from J; junction bases left unmatched: 6. Germline lookup yields CDR1 SQVTM and CDR2 ANQGSEA. The CDR3 has 12 amino acids.

This clonotype was seen many times. The V call is TRBV15, the J call TRBJ1-4; D not certain. Trimming left V 3 bases short and J 8 bases short, with 16 bases between. Per the germline V gene, CDR1 is LNHNV and CDR2 is YYDKDF (reference sequence). The CDR3 runs to 15 residues. CDR3 amino acids: CATSRNTHEGEKLFF. For the CDR3, the DNA is TGTGCCACCAGCAGGAACACGCATGAAGGAGAAAAACTGTTTTTT.

There are many counts of this clonotype. The chain has TRBV29-1 and TRBJ1-3; 7 nucleotides align to TRBD1. Per germline, CDR1 SQVTM and CDR2 ANQGSEA. This CDR3 has 13 residues. Unmatched junction bases numbered 6, after V lost 6 bases and J lost 4 bases. CDR3 bases: TGCAGCGTCGCCGGGACAGCCGGAAACACCATATATTTT. This encodes CSVAGTAGNTIYF.

This clonotype has a single count. This chain links TRBV7-9 with TRBJ2-3; 14 nucleotides agree with TRBD2. There are 14 residues in the CDR3. Germline V gene sequence: CDR1 SEHNR, CDR2 FQNEAQ (reference sequence). V shed 11 bases and J 6 bases; nucleotides not matched to a gene: 7. CDR3 sequence: CAAGLAGGVDTQYF. The CDR3 DNA reads TGTGCCGCCGGACTAGCGGGAGGTGTTGATACGCAGTATTTT.

V gene TRBV5-1 combines with J gene TRBJ2-3; 7 bases align to TRBD1. The length of the CDR3 is 17 residues. The germline V gene encodes CDR1 SGHRS and CDR2 YFSETQ. J lost 6 bases, V lost 5 bases, and 18 bases had no gene match. DNA for the CDR3: TGCGCCAGCAGGGACAGGTTGAGCTCCTACATGGGCGATACGCAGTATTTT. Protein sequence: CASRDRLSSYMGDTQYF.

This clonotype appeared a few times. The rearrangement links TRBV7-3 to TRBJ2-3; 11 nucleotides match TRBD1. J gave up 4 bases and V 6 bases, and 6 bases lay outside the gene matches. From germline, CDR1 is SGHTA and CDR2 FQGTGA. The CDR3 sequence is 15 residues long. Written as DNA, the CDR3 is TGTGCCAGCAGTCACCCGGGACAGGGGGCAGATACGCAGTATTTT. Protein sequence: CASSHPGQGADTQYF.

This clonotype has just one count. The chain is built from TRBV7-2 and TRBJ2-1; 14 bases line up with TRBD2. The CDR3 length is 17 residues. J gave up 5 bases and V 5 bases, and 8 bases lay outside the gene matches. CDR1 and CDR2 (germline): SGHTA, FQGNSA. In nucleotides, the CDR3 is TGTGCCAGCAGCCTACCGACTAGCGGGAGGGCAGACAATGAGCAGTTCTTC. Its translation is CASSLPTSGRADNEQFF. The full variable domain, completed using reference TRBV7-2 and TRBJ2-1, is GAGVSQSPSNKVTEKGKDVELRCDPISGHTALYWYRQSLGQGLEFLIYFQGNSAPDKSGLPSDRFSAERTGGSVSTLTIQRTQQEDSAVYLCASSLPTSGRADNEQFFGPGTRLTVL.